One T cell receptor beta chain is described in this entry. Its antigen remains unidentified. Deletions cut 9 bases from V and 1 base from J, with 12 bases between. Looked up from germline, CDR1 is MNHEY and CDR2 is SVGAGI. The CDR3 consists of 13 residues. The assay was immunoSEQ multiplex PCR, and TCRdb's table has in-frame clones only and misses some. This sample has 70,000 to 80,000 clones, with less than 95% found just once. This specimen comes from a study of graft-versus-host responses after intestinal transplantation. Study at large: Anti-thymocyte globulin induction was given to all recipients, followed by tacrolimus and steroids for roughly 3 years.

Overall study results and limits: GvH clonotypes were identified within recipient marrow, with a subset emerging first in ileum or blood. Maximum circulating GvH clone levels tracked with early post-transplant HvG decreases.

V and J are TRBV6-5 and TRBJ1-1, with D possibly TRBD1 on 6 matching bases. The starting material was unstimulated CD8+ T cells sorted from spleen or lymph node cells, obtained before intestinal transplant. This TCR came from a human donor who received an intestinal transplant. The CDR3 DNA is TGTGCCAGTACGAAAGGGGGGAACACTGAAGCTTTCTTT. Protein: CASTKGGNTEAFF.